The 32 T cell receptor beta chains listed next were all sequenced from one sample in a study of regulatory T cells in long-lasting Graves disease. Investigators prepared the TCR beta libraries by applying iRepertoire HTBI primers and Arm-PCR of CDR3 regions. TCRdb called the multiplex PCR reads again in MiXCR, with one record for every CDR3 protein. The sample holds 550,000 or so distinct CDR3 sequences, around 12% seen once. The time point denotes: newly diagnosed GD, antithyroid drugs for less than 3 months. From RNA extracted from PBMCs, the TCR library was made. These records were also assigned to another study, of T cells in Graves' hyperthyroidism and ophthalmopathy.

The starting material was peripheral blood mononuclear cells (PBMCs), obtained at new diagnosis, from a patient treated with antithyroid drugs. The receptors come from a woman aged 25 to 45 with Graves disease.

This clonotype was counted a few times. The CDR3 coding sequence is TGTGCCAGCATGGTGTTTCGAGGAGACTCTGGGGCCAACGTCCTGACTTTC. It translates to CASMVFRGDSGANVLTF. The chain uses TRBV6-1 and TRBJ2-6; D is unresolved. The CDR3 has 17 residues. CDR1 and CDR2 (germline): MNHNS, SASEGT. V was pared by 7 bases and J by 0 bases, with 16 bases between.

This clonotype was seen ten or more times. The chain links TRBV2 to TRBJ2-5; TRBD1 matches 7 bases. Per the germline V gene, CDR1 is SNHLY and CDR2 is FYNNEI. This CDR3 contains 12 residues. V lost 4 bases to trimming and J lost 9 bases; unmatched junction nucleotides: 5. CDR3: CASSGDSDSQYF. CDR3 sequence (DNA): TGTGCCAGCAGTGGGGACAGTGATTCCCAGTACTTC.

The rearrangement links TRBV6-1 to TRBJ2-4; TRBD1 might be the D (5 bases). This CDR3 comprises 14 residues. Deletions cut 8 bases from V and 2 bases from J, with 13 bases between. The germline gives CDR1 MNHNS, CDR2 SASEGT. CDR3 nucleotide sequence: TGTGCCAGCGCCGTCCTGGGGCCCAAAAACATTCAGTACTTC. Its protein product is CASAVLGPKNIQYF.

Many counts were recorded for this clonotype. The V call is TRBV7-9, the J call TRBJ2-5; tentative D call: TRBD1 (6 bases). This CDR3 contains 15 residues. V was clipped by 0 bases and J by 5 bases, with 13 bases between them. Germline lookup yields CDR1 SEHNR and CDR2 FQNEAQ (reference sequence). CDR3 DNA: TGTGCCAGCAGCTTAGCCCAGGGGATTGGTGAGACCCAGTACTTC. It codes for CASSLAQGIGETQYF. Full variable domain (outside the CDR3, taken from reference TRBV7-9 and TRBJ2-5): DTGVSQNPRHKITKRGQNVTFRCDPISEHNRLYWYRQTLGQGPEFLTYFQNEAQLEKSRLLSDRFSAERPKGSFSTLEIQRTEQGDSAMYLCASSLAQGIGETQYFGPGTRLLVL.

This clonotype was counted a few times. This rearrangement joins TRBV18 to TRBJ1-1, with D tentatively TRBD1 (6 bases). Per the germline V gene, CDR1 is KGHSH and CDR2 is LQKENI. V lost 6 bases and J 1 base, leaving 12 bases between the germline ends. The CDR3 spans 14 residues. The CDR3 loop is CASSRQDRNTEAFF. In DNA form, the CDR3 reads TGTGCCAGCTCCCGACAGGACAGGAACACTGAAGCTTTCTTT.

Ten or more counts support this clonotype. The chain employs TRBV12-3 or TRBV12-4 and TRBJ1-5; unclear D gene. Trimming removed 3 bases from V and 6 bases from J, with 12 bases in between. This CDR3 is built from 14 residues. CDR3 sequence reads: CASSFGMSAQPQHF. The CDR3, as DNA: TGTGCCAGCAGTTTCGGCATGAGTGCTCAGCCCCAGCATTTT.

This clonotype appeared many times. This chain links TRBV25-1 with TRBJ2-5; no definite D call. The CDR3 has 16 amino acids. With 1 base removed from V and 3 bases from J, the gap between germline ends came to 15 bases. Germline CDR1 MGHDK, CDR2 SYGVNS. This CDR3 reads CASSEFKGLSKETQYF. In DNA form, the CDR3 reads TGTGCCAGCAGTGAATTTAAAGGGCTCTCAAAAGAGACCCAGTACTTC.

The J gene is TRBJ2-5, the V gene TRBV2, with TRBD2 identical over 7 bases. After removal of 3 bases from V and 5 bases from J, the junction contained 9 bases not matched to a gene. Germline values: CDR1 SNHLY, CDR2 FYNNEI. The CDR3 has 15 amino acids. The chain's CDR3 is CASSDVGGPSETQYF. For the CDR3, the DNA is TGTGCCAGCAGTGATGTGGGAGGGCCGTCTGAGACCCAGTACTTC.

A word on this clonotype: Mismatch with germline at one junction end may stem from a read error. The chain employs TRBV6-9 and TRBJ1-2, with 7 positions matching TRBD1. The CDR3 spans 15 residues. The germline gives CDR1 MNHGY, CDR2 SVAAGI. The CDR3 spells CASSGRDSSNYGYTF. The CDR3 nucleotides are TGCGCCAGCAGTGGCCGGGACAGTAGTAACTATGGCTACACCTTC.

The V call is TRBV4-2, the J call TRBJ1-3; D possibly corresponds to TRBD1 (6 bases). Germline lookup yields CDR1 LGHNA and CDR2 YNFKEQ. The CDR3 has 16 amino acids. V lost 0 bases and J 4 bases, leaving 13 bases between the germline ends. CDR3 residues: CASSQESGAAGNTIYF. CDR3 sequence (DNA): TGTGCCAGCAGCCAAGAATCAGGGGCGGCGGGAAACACCATATATTTT.

This clonotype was counted ten times or more. V is TRBV11-3 and J is TRBJ2-2, with D possibly TRBD2 on 6 matching bases. V lost 4 bases to trimming and J lost 13 bases, with 13 bases between them. Germline CDR1 SGHNT, CDR2 YENEEA. The CDR3 loop spans 12 amino acids. This CDR3 reads CASSSLARGLFF. The CDR3 region has the DNA TGTGCCAGCAGCTCATTGGCGCGGGGGCTGTTTTTT.

This clonotype was counted at least ten times. The gene calls are TRBV7-3 and TRBJ2-1; 7 nucleotides line up with TRBD1. Germline V lookup: CDR1 SGHTA, CDR2 FQGTGA. V was clipped by 2 bases and J by 7 bases; unmatched bases: 11. The length of the CDR3 is 16 residues. The CDR3 DNA reads as TGTGCCAGCAGCTTATCGCCCGCCAGGGACAGAAATGAGCAGTTCTTC. This codes for CASSLSPARDRNEQFF.

A note on this clonotype: This probably arose from a read error, given a far larger clone one base away. V gene TRBV11-1 combines with J gene TRBJ2-1; 9 positions agree with TRBD1. Gene TRBJ2-7 matches the end of the DNA better, so the J call may be wrong. Germline CDR1 is SGHAT and CDR2 is FQDESV (reference sequence). This CDR3 spans 16 amino acids. CDR3 bases: TGTGCCAGCAGCTTAGCGTGGGACAGGGCATACAATGAGCAGTACTTC. Its translation is CASSLAWDRAYNEQYF.

Details on this clonotype: This may come from a read error, since a much larger clone is one base off. The chain joins TRBV7-2 to TRBJ2-3; no firm D call. Trimming pared 1 base from V and 6 bases from J, leaving 11 bases between. Germline assignment: CDR1 SGHTA and CDR2 FQGNSA. This CDR3 region has 14 residues. The CDR3 is CASSLVSGSDTQYF. The CDR3 DNA reads as TGTGCCAGCAGCTTAGTATCAGGTTCGGATACGCAGTATTTT. Using reference TRBV7-2 and TRBJ2-3 for the parts outside the CDR3, the full variable domain is GAGVSQSPSNKVTEKGKDVELRCDPISGHTALYWYRQSLGQGLEFLIYFQGNSAPDKSGLPSDRFSAERTGGSVSTLTIQRTQQEDSAVYLCASSLVSGSDTQYFGPGTRLTVL.

This clonotype was observed many times. V and J are TRBV5-1 and TRBJ2-7; the D gene is possibly TRBD1 (5 bases). The CDR3 sequence is 14 residues long. Germline V lookup: CDR1 SGHRS, CDR2 YFSETQ. Trimming stripped 0 bases from V and 0 bases from J, with 7 bases between. CDR3 sequence: CASSLVDSSYEQYF. The CDR3 coding sequence is TGCGCCAGCAGCTTGGTTGACAGCTCCTACGAGCAGTACTTC.

The rearrangement uses TRBV7-9 and TRBJ2-5, with a possible D match to TRBD2 (7 bases). The ends were cut back, 2 bases at V and 3 bases at J, with 13 bases in the middle. This CDR3 has 15 residues. Germline V gives CDR1 SEHNR, CDR2 FQNEAQ (reference sequence). This chain's CDR3 is CASSLRGAPEETQYF. The CDR3 nucleotides are TGTGCCAGCAGCTTACGGGGGGCGCCGGAAGAGACCCAGTACTTC.

This clonotype was counted ten times or more. The rearrangement joins TRBV28 to TRBJ1-1, with D perhaps matching TRBD1 (6 bases). Germline V lookup: CDR1 MDHEN, CDR2 SYDVKM. V lost 6 bases, J lost 3 bases, and 11 bases lay in between. The length of the CDR3 is 13 residues. In DNA, the CDR3 is TGTGCCAGCAGGTGGGGGGCAGACACTGAAGCTTTCTTT. Translation gives CASRWGADTEAFF.

This clonotype appeared many times. This chain joins TRBV7-2 and TRBJ2-1; 9 bases fit TRBD2. The CDR3 is made up of 16 amino acids. Germline trimming cut 4 bases from V and 6 bases from J; bases unmatched to any gene: 10. Germline V gene data show CDR1 as SGHTA and CDR2 as FQGNSA. Here the CDR3 DNA reads TGTGCCAGCAGCTACCTAGGGTGGACTAGCGCCAATGAGCAGTTCTTC. It translates to CASSYLGWTSANEQFF.

This clonotype was recorded at least ten times. The chain has TRBV6-2 or TRBV6-3 and TRBJ1-1; 11 bases are shared with TRBD1. V gave up 0 bases and J gave up 3 bases; unmatched junction bases: 6. Germline loops: CDR1 MNHEY, CDR2 SVGEGT. The CDR3 contains 17 residues. The DNA of the CDR3 is TGTGCCAGCAGTTACTCCGGGACAGGGGGATGGTACACTGAAGCTTTCTTT. Amino acid sequence: CASSYSGTGGWYTEAFF.

This clonotype was observed a handful of times. This sequence joins TRBV6-2 or TRBV6-3 and TRBJ2-7, with TRBD2 matching 14 bases. Germline V gives CDR1 MNHEY, CDR2 SVGEGT. V dropped 2 bases and J dropped 7; count of bases not matched to a gene: 7. This CDR3 has 16 residues. In nucleotides, the CDR3 is TGTGCCAGCAGTTACGGGGGACTAGCGGGAGCCTGGGAGCAGTACTTC. As protein: CASSYGGLAGAWEQYF.

This sequence joins TRBV20-1 and TRBJ2-3; 9 positions agree with TRBD2. The CDR3 contains 15 residues. V lost 1 base to trimming and J lost 0 bases; unmatched junction nucleotides: 2. CDR1 is DFQATT and CDR2 is SNEGSKA in the germline V gene (reference sequence). Here the CDR3 reads CSARVSGSSTDTQYF. In DNA, the CDR3 is TGCAGTGCTAGAGTTAGCGGGAGCAGCACAGATACGCAGTATTTT.

The gene calls are TRBV5-1 and TRBJ2-1; 12 bases are a match to TRBD2. Per germline, CDR1 SGHRS and CDR2 YFSETQ. V lost 0 bases, J lost 4 bases, and 8 bases stayed unmatched. The CDR3 extends over 18 amino acids. CDR3: CASSLGLAGENWYNEQFF. In nucleotides, the CDR3 is TGCGCCAGCAGCTTGGGACTAGCGGGAGAAAATTGGTACAATGAGCAGTTCTTC.

This clonotype was picked up a small number of times. The chain has TRBV5-4 and TRBJ2-5; D gene uncertain. With 4 bases removed from V and 0 bases from J, the gap between germline ends came to 7 bases. The CDR3 runs 13 residues. Germline CDR1 is SGHNT and CDR2 is YYREEE (reference sequence). For the CDR3, the DNA is TGTGCCAGCAGCGGGCGCAACCAAGAGACCCAGTACTTC. It specifies CASSGRNQETQYF.

This clonotype was detected ten times or more. The CDR3: CASSLSGENYGYTF. CDR3 DNA: TGCGCCAGCAGCTTGTCTGGGGAAAACTATGGCTACACCTTC. The chain employs TRBV5-1 and TRBJ1-2; D is uncertain. Trimming pared 1 base from V and 2 bases from J, leaving 9 bases between. Germline V gives CDR1 SGHRS, CDR2 YFSETQ. The CDR3 is 14 amino acids. Full variable domain (missing parts from reference TRBV5-1 and TRBJ1-2): KAGVTQTPRYLIKTRGQQVTLSCSPISGHRSVSWYQQTPGQGLQFLFEYFSETQRNKGNFPGRFSGRQFSNSRSEMNVSTLELGDSALYLCASSLSGENYGYTFGSGTRLTVV.

This clonotype was picked up many times. The CDR3 sequence: CASSRVTNEKLFF. As DNA, the CDR3 is TGTGCCAGCTCTAGGGTGACTAATGAAAAACTGTTTTTT. The J gene is TRBJ1-4, the V gene TRBV27; D is uncertain. The CDR3 consists of 13 residues. V dropped 8 bases and J dropped 2 bases, with 9 bases sitting between them. Germline lookup yields CDR1 MNHEY and CDR2 SMNVEV (reference sequence).

In this sample, this clonotype turned up many times. This chain connects TRBV2 to TRBJ1-4, with TRBD1 as a possible D gene (6 bases). CDR3 length equals 14 residues. Trimming removed 5 bases at V and 8 bases at J, with 15 bases between. Germline lookup yields CDR1 SNHLY and CDR2 FYNNEI. This chain's CDR3 is CASSPGVGIEKLFF. The DNA of the CDR3 is TGTGCCAGCAGTCCAGGGGTAGGAATCGAAAAACTGTTTTTT.

There are many counts of this clonotype. V and J are TRBV10-1 and TRBJ2-7; tentatively, D is TRBD2 (6 bases). Germline V gene sequence: CDR1 WNHNN, CDR2 SYGVQD (reference sequence). Trimming took 3 bases from V and 2 from J, leaving 11 bases between them. The CDR3 spans 14 residues. CDR3 protein: CASSEGRGTYEQYF. The CDR3 DNA is TGCGCCAGCAGTGAAGGGCGGGGCACCTACGAGCAGTACTTC.

This clonotype was seen ten or more times. The chain combines TRBV11-3 with TRBJ2-1; D is ambiguous. The CDR3 totals 15 residues. In germline, CDR1 is SGHNT, CDR2 YENEEA. V was pared by 5 bases and J by 4 bases, with 15 bases between. CDR3 residues: CASSQPRALYNEQFF. Written as DNA, the CDR3 is TGTGCCAGCAGCCAGCCCCGAGCCTTATACAATGAGCAGTTCTTC. The full variable domain, with the rest looked up from reference TRBV11-3 and TRBJ2-1, is EAGVVQSPRYKIIEKKQPVAFWCNPISGHNTLYWYLQNLGQGPELLIRYENEEAVDDSQLPKDRFSAERLKGVDSTLKIQPAELGDSAVYLCASSQPRALYNEQFFGPGTRLTVL.

In its sample, this clonotype was seen many times. This chain uses TRBV5-1 with TRBJ2-2; maybe TRBD1 (5 bases). The V and J ends lost 7 bases and 4 bases respectively, with 11 bases between them. Germline lookup yields CDR1 SGHRS and CDR2 YFSETQ. The CDR3 sequence is 13 residues long. This chain's CDR3 is CASGAGSTGELFF. CDR3 in DNA: TGCGCCAGCGGGGCCGGAAGCACCGGGGAGCTGTTTTTT.

Turning to this clonotype: A much larger clonotype is one base distant, so this may be a read error. This chain joins TRBV6-5 and TRBJ2-2; weak D call: TRBD2 (5 bases). In germline, CDR1 is MNHEY, CDR2 SVGAGI. The CDR3 totals 14 residues. CDR3 amino acids: CASSYSGNTGELLF. In DNA form, the CDR3 reads TGTGCCAGCAGTTACTCGGGGAACACCGGGGAGCTGCTTTTT.

This clonotype has a count of ten or more. The J gene is TRBJ1-5, the V gene TRBV2, with D hard to call. Germline loops: CDR1 SNHLY, CDR2 FYNNEI. CDR3 length equals 15 residues. Between the trimmed V and J ends, which lost 1 base and 1 base, there was a span of 8 bases. CDR3 in DNA: TGTGCCAGCAGTGAAGAAGTGACCAGCAATCAGCCCCAGCATTTT. Protein product: CASSEEVTSNQPQHF.

In its sample, this clonotype was seen many times. This chain joins TRBV2 and TRBJ2-7; D ambiguous. CDR1 is SNHLY, CDR2 FYNNEI, per germline. V was trimmed by 8 bases and J by 8 bases, leaving 22 bases between them. CDR3 length: 14 amino acids. The CDR3 reads CASREASGSDKQYF. Written as DNA, the CDR3 is TGTGCCAGCCGAGAAGCATCTGGGTCAGACAAGCAGTACTTC.